This T cell receptor beta chain derives from a study of long-term antiretroviral therapy in people with HIV. Whole-study context: The immediate-ART recommendation dates to 2015, and the earliest samples predate it by about a decade.

V was pared by 6 bases and J by 4 bases, with 22 bases between. Germline V gives CDR1 SNHLY, CDR2 FYNNEI. CDR3 length: 17 residues. Investigators performed immunoSEQ version v3.0 at survey level. Measured with immunoSEQ multiplex PCR; TCRdb has only the in-frame clones, and not every one. The sample lists some 19,000 clones; approximately 84% were seen once. Findings of the study overall: Compared with controls, HIV repertoires showed narrower CDR3 length ranges.

This clone qualifies as medium-sized (0.01 to 0.1%). The target antigen is unknown. This material consisted of unsorted PBMCs, taken 0.9 years after starting antiretroviral therapy. This clonotype originated in a man aged 18 to 30 with HIV. The chain carries TRBV2 and TRBJ1-5, with D maybe TRBD1 (6 bases). CDR3 coding DNA: TGTGCCAGCAGCCCCTCGGGGGCGGACCCCGATAATCAGCCCCAGCATTTT. Encoded protein: CASSPSGADPDNQPQHF.